The entry below gives a single TCR beta chain sequence along with its context. It was RNA transcripts that yielded the amplified TCR beta CDR3 regions. With the HTBI primer set, the TCR CDR3 went through a first round of RT-PCR. TCRdb re-called the multiplex PCR reads through MiXCR, storing one row per CDR3 protein. The table has about 330,000 distinct CDR3 sequences, about an eighth seen once. There are 15 residues in the CDR3. J lost 6 bases, V lost 3 bases, and 7 bases had no gene match. Per the germline V gene, CDR1 is LGHDT and CDR2 is YNNKEL (reference sequence). This entry is derived from a study of T cells in Graves' hyperthyroidism and ophthalmopathy. Study as a whole: Before any treatment, at initial diagnosis, peripheral blood was collected.

Uncontrolled infection, other autoimmune disease, pregnancy and lactation each barred patients from inclusion. The sequence was obtained from a middle-aged woman with Graves' ophthalmopathy. The chain is built from TRBV3-1 and TRBJ2-1, with 8 bases that match TRBD2. Sequences were obtained from blood. This CDR3 is CASSHGSGGFNEQFF. Here the CDR3 DNA reads TGTGCCAGCAGCCACGGGAGCGGGGGTTTCAATGAGCAGTTCTTC.